This is a list of T cell receptor beta chains from one sample in a study of identical twins. One entry per CDR3 protein results from TCRdb running MiXCR on the 5' RACE reads. Of about 890,000 distinct CDR3 sequences listed, 10% to 15% were seen once; the top ten hold around 1.5%. This sample also belongs to another study, concerning yellow fever vaccine responses in identical twins.

The sample comprised PBMCs. These receptors were collected from a young woman in good health. Each CDR3 is given with its conserved first and last residue. D genes are given only for firm matches. A clone size is listed for some rows: how often the clone was seen (once, few, many), or a class if it is expanded.

V	D	J	size	CDR3	DNA
TRBV28	TRBD1	TRBJ1-2	NA	CASKVQGDLSGYTF	TGTGCCAGCAAGGTTCAGGGGGACCTTAGTGGCTACACCTTC
TRBV12-3/TRBV12-4	NA	TRBJ2-5	many	CASSLSGKVETQYF	TGTGCCAGCAGTTTATCAGGGAAGGTTGAGACCCAGTACTTC
TRBV10-3	NA	TRBJ1-6	few	CAISEARGLNSPLHF	TGTGCCATCAGTGAGGCCAGGGGCTTGAATTCACCCCTCCACTTT
TRBV12-3/TRBV12-4	NA	TRBJ2-1	many	CASSLRNRQANEQFF	TGTGCCAGCAGTCTCCGAAATCGGCAGGCTAATGAGCAGTTCTTC
TRBV11-2	TRBD2	TRBJ2-1	NA	CASSSGGLGLAGGYNEQFF	TGTGCCAGCAGTTCCGGGGGCCTCGGACTAGCGGGAGGGTACAATGAGCAGTTCTTC
TRBV6-1	TRBD1	TRBJ1-1	few	CASSDVGQGSEAFF	TGTGCCAGCAGTGATGTGGGACAGGGGTCTGAAGCTTTCTTT
TRBV7-2	NA	TRBJ2-1	few	CASSLTRHEQFF	TGTGCCAGCAGCTTAACTAGACATGAGCAGTTCTTC
TRBV5-4	NA	TRBJ2-1	NA	CASSWGNYEQFF	TGTGCCAGCAGCTGGGGGAATTATGAGCAGTTCTTC
TRBV12-3/TRBV12-4	NA	TRBJ1-1	NA	CASSSTVLNTEAFF	TGTGCCAGCAGTTCGACAGTCTTGAACACTGAAGCTTTCTTT
TRBV20-1	NA	TRBJ1-1	few	CSARDIQGRNTEAFF	TGCAGTGCTAGAGATATTCAGGGGAGGAACACTGAAGCTTTCTTT
TRBV6-6	NA	TRBJ1-6	many	CASSSGNSPLHF	TGTGCCAGCAGTTCGGGTAATTCACCCCTCCACTTT
TRBV7-8	NA	TRBJ1-2	few	CASSLLGKNYGYTF	TGTGCCAGCAGCTTATTAGGCAAGAATTATGGCTACACCTTC